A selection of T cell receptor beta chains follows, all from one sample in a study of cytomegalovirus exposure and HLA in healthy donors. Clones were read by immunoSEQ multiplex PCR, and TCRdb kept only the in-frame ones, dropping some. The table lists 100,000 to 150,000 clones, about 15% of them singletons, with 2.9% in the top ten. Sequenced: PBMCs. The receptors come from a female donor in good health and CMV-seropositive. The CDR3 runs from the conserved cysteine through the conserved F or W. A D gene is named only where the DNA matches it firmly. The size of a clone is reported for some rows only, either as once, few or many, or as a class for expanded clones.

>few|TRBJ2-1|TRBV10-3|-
CAISGGTQYNEQFF
TGTGCCATCAGTGGCGGGACTCAGTACAATGAGCAGTTCTTC
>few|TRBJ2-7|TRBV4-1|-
CASSLGGGIYEQYF
TGCGCCAGCAGCTTGGGGGGTGGAATCTACGAGCAGTACTTC
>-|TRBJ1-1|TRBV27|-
CASSSQTYEAFF
TGTGCCAGCAGTTCCCAGACTTATGAAGCTTTCTTT
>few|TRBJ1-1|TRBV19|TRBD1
CASSTRDRIATEAFF
TGTGCCAGTAGTACTCGGGACAGGATTGCCACTGAAGCTTTCTTT
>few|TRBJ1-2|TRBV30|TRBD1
CAWIEIQGRYTF
TGTGCCTGGATTGAAATACAGGGGCGCTACACCTTC
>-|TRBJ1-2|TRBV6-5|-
CASSLRGLDGYTF
TGTGCCAGCAGCCTCAGGGGCCTGGATGGCTACACCTTC
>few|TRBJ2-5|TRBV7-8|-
CASSLESWTTETQYF
TGTGCCAGCAGCTTAGAATCTTGGACAACGGAGACCCAGTACTTC
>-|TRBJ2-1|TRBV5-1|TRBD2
CASSPTSGGVNEQFF
TGCGCCAGCAGCCCGACTAGCGGGGGGGTAAATGAGCAGTTCTTC
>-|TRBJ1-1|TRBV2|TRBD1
CASNNRGPANTEAFF
TGTGCCAGCAACAACAGGGGGCCGGCGAACACTGAAGCTTTCTTT
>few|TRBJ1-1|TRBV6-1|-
CASMMKTGVTEAFF
TGTGCCAGCATGATGAAGACGGGAGTCACTGAAGCTTTCTTT
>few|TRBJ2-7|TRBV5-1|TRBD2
CASSFGNSGRPSPREQYF
TGCGCCAGCAGCTTCGGTAATAGCGGGAGGCCCTCTCCGCGGGAGCAGTACTTC
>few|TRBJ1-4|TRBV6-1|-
CASSEGASINEKLFF
TGTGCCAGCAGTGAAGGGGCGAGCATTAATGAAAAACTGTTTTTT
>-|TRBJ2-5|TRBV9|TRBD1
CASSPYPLDRGVWKTQYF
TGTGCCAGCAGCCCCTACCCCCTGGACAGGGGGGTTTGGAAGACCCAGTACTTC
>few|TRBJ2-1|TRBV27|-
CASSLTPLSGYNNEQFF
TGTGCCAGCAGTTTAACCCCCCTGAGCGGGTATAACAATGAGCAGTTCTTC
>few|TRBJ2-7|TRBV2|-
CASRRPGPSSYEQYF
TGTGCCAGCAGACGTCCGGGTCCGAGCTCCTACGAGCAGTACTTC
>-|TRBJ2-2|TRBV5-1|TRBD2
CARERASGQSGELFF
TGCGCCAGAGAACGGGCTAGCGGTCAGTCCGGGGAGCTGTTTTTT
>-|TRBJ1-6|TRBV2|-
CASRDSRGSFSPLHF
TGTGCCAGCAGAGACTCCAGGGGTTCGTTTTCACCCCTCCACTTT
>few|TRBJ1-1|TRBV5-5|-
CASSLYGGLNTEAFF
TGTGCCAGCAGCTTGTACGGGGGGCTCAACACTGAAGCTTTCTTT
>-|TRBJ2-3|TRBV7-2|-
CASSFSRAPTDTQYF
TGTGCCAGCAGCTTCTCCCGCGCCCCCACAGATACGCAGTATTTT
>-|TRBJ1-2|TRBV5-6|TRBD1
CASSPQGIGGYTF
TGTGCCAGCAGCCCACAGGGGATAGGGGGCTACACCTTC
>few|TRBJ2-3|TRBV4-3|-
CASSQDRVGGPIDTQYF
TGCGCCAGCAGCCAAGATCGTGTCGGGGGGCCAATAGATACGCAGTATTTT
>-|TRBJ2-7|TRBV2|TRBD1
CARLTGAVQYF
TGTGCCAGACTGACAGGGGCAGTTCAGTACTTC
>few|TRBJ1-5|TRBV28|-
CASSLSVQGLPQHF
TGTGCCAGCAGTTTATCGGTGCAGGGGTTGCCCCAGCATTTT
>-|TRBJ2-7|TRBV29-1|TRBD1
CSACPGQGDDEQYF
TGCAGCGCTTGCCCTGGACAGGGGGACGACGAGCAGTACTTC
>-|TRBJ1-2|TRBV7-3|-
CASSFLTGTGYTF
TGTGCCAGCAGCTTCCTAACAGGGACCGGCTACACCTTC
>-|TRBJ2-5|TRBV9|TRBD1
CASSNLQGAQETQYF
TGTGCCAGCAGCAACCTACAGGGGGCACAAGAGACCCAGTACTTC